The 29 T cell receptor beta chains listed next were all sequenced from one sample in a study of cytomegalovirus exposure and HLA in healthy donors. This PCR relied on a set of 60 Vbeta primers and 13 Jbeta primers. The assay was immunoSEQ multiplex PCR, and TCRdb's table has in-frame clones only and misses some. The table has approximately 150,000 clones, around nine tenths seen once. The source material was PBMCs. The receptors derive from a young woman in good health and CMV-seronegative.

The chain combines TRBV6-5 with TRBJ2-5; tentative D call: TRBD1 (5 bases). Near its end, the DNA agrees better with TRBJ2-7, so the J call may be wrong. CDR1 and CDR2 from the germline V gene are MNHEY and SVGAGI. The CDR3 totals 15 residues. CDR3 sequence (DNA): TGTGCCAGCACCCCCGACAGTTTAGTCCCCTACGAGCAGTACTTC. As protein: CASTPDSLVPYEQYF.

The chain joins TRBV18 to TRBJ2-3; D unresolved. Germline V CDR1 and CDR2: KGHSH, LQKENI. Deletions cut 3 bases from V and 1 base from J, with 8 bases between. This CDR3 contains 14 residues. CDR3 DNA sequence: TGTGCCAGCTCACCGGTAGTGGGCACAGATACGCAGTATTTT. Translating it yields CASSPVVGTDTQYF.

This chain links TRBV28 with TRBJ1-1; TRBD1 aligns across 10 bases. J lost 8 bases, V lost 3 bases, and 9 bases had no gene match. Looked up from germline, CDR1 is MDHEN and CDR2 is SYDVKM. The CDR3 length is 15 residues. CDR3 in DNA: TGTGCCAGCAGTTTGGGGGTTAGACAGGGGGCGGAAGCTTTCTTT. This sequence encodes CASSLGVRQGAEAFF.

The chain is built from TRBV18 and TRBJ1-1; D is possibly TRBD1 (5 bases). Germline V CDR1 and CDR2: KGHSH, LQKENI. The CDR3 spans 12 residues. V was shortened by 3 bases and J by 9 bases, with 11 bases between the two germline ends. The CDR3 DNA is TGTGCCAGCTCACCCCAGACAGACCAAGCTTTCTTT. This gives the protein CASSPQTDQAFF.

The chain couples TRBV7-9 to TRBJ2-5; 11 nucleotides agree with TRBD2. There are 15 residues in the CDR3. Germline V CDR1 and CDR2: SEHNR, FQNEAQ (reference sequence). V dropped 4 bases and J dropped 2; count of bases not matched to a gene: 3. The CDR3 reads CASSSSGGRQETQYF. CDR3 DNA: TGTGCCAGCAGCTCTAGCGGGGGGCGGCAAGAGACCCAGTACTTC. Filled out from reference TRBV7-9 and TRBJ2-5, the complete variable domain reads DTGVSQNPRHKITKRGQNVTFRCDPISEHNRLYWYRQTLGQGPEFLTYFQNEAQLEKSRLLSDRFSAERPKGSFSTLEIQRTEQGDSAMYLCASSSSGGRQETQYFGPGTRLLVL.

The CDR3 sequence: CAIRMGGGYNEQFF. In nucleotides, the CDR3 is TGTGCCATCAGAATGGGAGGGGGGTACAATGAGCAGTTCTTC. V gene TRBV10-3 combines with J gene TRBJ2-1, with D perhaps matching TRBD2 (7 bases). The CDR3 covers 14 residues. V lost 6 bases to trimming and J lost 4 bases, with 13 bases between them. The V gene's germline CDR1 is ENHRY and CDR2 SYGVKD.

This chain joins TRBV27 and TRBJ2-7; perhaps TRBD2 as D (7 bases). Per germline, CDR1 MNHEY and CDR2 SMNVEV (reference sequence). The germline V and J ends were trimmed by 7 bases and 4 bases, with 20 bases remaining between them. This CDR3 has 15 amino acids. The CDR3 here is CASTPFGLGGYEQYF. The CDR3 DNA reads as TGTGCCAGCACCCCCTTTGGACTAGGGGGTTACGAGCAGTACTTC.

The chain joins TRBV5-1 to TRBJ2-1, with TRBD1 identical over 11 bases. The V gene end was trimmed by 0 bases and the J gene end by 9 bases; junction bases not matched to a gene: 11. Per germline, CDR1 SGHRS and CDR2 YFSETQ. CDR3 length: 17 residues. DNA for the CDR3: TGCGCCAGCAGCTTGGTCAGACGGATGGGACAGGGGGGTGAGCAGTTCTTC. Translated: CASSLVRRMGQGGEQFF.

The rearrangement uses TRBV9 and TRBJ1-3, with 7 bases identical to TRBD1. The CDR3 extends over 15 amino acids. Per germline, CDR1 SGDLS and CDR2 YYNGEE. J lost 0 bases, V lost 4 bases, and 4 bases had no gene match. For the CDR3, the DNA is TGTGCCAGCAGCCCAAGGGGGCCCTCTGGAAACACCATATATTTT. This codes for CASSPRGPSGNTIYF.

This sequence joins TRBV29-1 and TRBJ1-1; the match to TRBD1 covers 7 bases. Germline-derived CDR1 and CDR2 are SQVTM and ANQGSEA. CDR3 length equals 13 residues. Trimming took 8 bases from V and 4 from J; bases not matched to a gene: 10. CDR3 sequence reads: CSIHRGSGTEAFF. For the CDR3, the DNA is TGCAGCATCCACAGGGGTTCGGGCACTGAAGCTTTCTTT.

This clone appeared a single time. The chain employs TRBV5-1 and TRBJ2-1; D remains unclear. The CDR3 is 13 amino acids. Germline CDR1 SGHRS, CDR2 YFSETQ. V dropped 4 bases and J dropped 5 bases, with 10 bases sitting between them. The CDR3 DNA follows: TGCGCCAGCAGCCCTACTGTGAACAATGAGCAGTTCTTC. Protein sequence: CASSPTVNNEQFF.

The rearrangement links TRBV11-3 to TRBJ1-5, with a possible D match to TRBD1 (5 bases). The CDR3 spans 17 residues. V dropped 4 bases and J dropped 0 bases, with 16 bases sitting between them. The germline CDR1 and CDR2 sequences are SGHNT and YENEEA. DNA of the CDR3: TGTGCCAGCAGCTCAAGCCCGACAGCATATAGCAATCAGCCCCAGCATTTT. Its protein is CASSSSPTAYSNQPQHF.

The chain employs TRBV13 and TRBJ2-7; possibly TRBD1 for D (6 bases). The ends were cut back, 5 bases at V and 3 bases at J, with 23 bases in the middle. CDR3 length equals 17 residues. Germline assignment: CDR1 PRHDT and CDR2 FYEKMQ (reference sequence). CDR3 DNA sequence: TGTGCCAGCAGCCCTCATCCTGACAGGCCTCGGGGCTACGAGCAGTACTTC. Translated, it gives CASSPHPDRPRGYEQYF.

The V gene is TRBV18, the J gene TRBJ2-1; 15 bases are a match to TRBD2. Germline lookup yields CDR1 KGHSH and CDR2 LQKENI. CDR3 length: 16 residues. V lost 4 bases and J lost 9; bases outside the gene matches: 7. In nucleotides, the CDR3 is TGTGCCAGCTCACTCAAGCGGACTAGCGGGAGGGGTGAGCAGTTCTTC. As protein: CASSLKRTSGRGEQFF.

The genes are TRBV14 and TRBJ1-4, with 9 bases aligning to TRBD1. This CDR3 region has 16 residues. Per the germline V gene, CDR1 is SGHDN and CDR2 is FVKESK. Losses at the gene ends were 5 bases for V and 10 bases for J; bases not matched to a gene: 14. The CDR3 bases are TGTGCCAGCAGCGAATCTGACAGGGGGAGTTATCGAAAACTGTTTTTT. It yields the protein CASSESDRGSYRKLFF.

The gene calls are TRBV20-1 and TRBJ1-1; possible D gene TRBD1, 5 bases. The CDR3 loop spans 11 amino acids. The germline gives CDR1 DFQATT, CDR2 SNEGSKA (reference sequence). The CDR3 region has the DNA TGCAGCCACGACAGGAACACTGAAGCTTTCTTT. Amino acids: CSHDRNTEAFF.

The CDR3 spells CASSQLGLGDRANEKLFF. The DNA for the CDR3 is TGCGCCAGCAGTCAATTGGGTTTGGGGGACAGGGCTAATGAAAAACTGTTTTTT. The chain carries TRBV23-1 and TRBJ1-4; 9 positions match TRBD1. TRBV23-1 is classed as an ORF, of uncertain function. There are 18 residues in the CDR3. V gave up 1 base and J gave up 3 bases; unmatched junction bases: 9.

This clone was recorded only once. This chain links TRBV12-5 with TRBJ1-4; no reliable D call. This CDR3 region has 18 residues. Trimming took 0 bases from V and 8 from J, leaving 22 bases between them. Germline V gene sequence: CDR1 LGHNT, CDR2 FRNRAP. The CDR3 bases are TGTGCTAGTGGTTTGGTACCCACGGACGGACTTTCAAGCGAAAAACTGTTTTTT. Translation: CASGLVPTDGLSSEKLFF.

The chain has TRBV10-1 and TRBJ1-5, with TRBD1 identical over 9 bases. The CDR3 is 14 residues long. V gave up 6 bases and J gave up 4 bases; unmatched junction bases: 4. Germline CDR1 and CDR2: WNHNN and SYGVQD (reference sequence). The CDR3 DNA is TGCGCCAGCAGCAGGACAGGGGTAAATCAGCCCCAGCATTTT. Translated, it gives CASSRTGVNQPQHF.

This clone has a single count. The V call is TRBV7-9, the J call TRBJ1-1; 7 nucleotides agree with TRBD1. V lost 5 bases, J lost 10 bases, and 10 bases stayed unmatched. The germline V gene has CDR1 SEHNR and CDR2 FQNEAQ (reference sequence). The CDR3 has 13 amino acids. The CDR3 protein is CASSLRQGSGAFF. CDR3 in DNA: TGTGCCAGCAGCCTCAGACAGGGCTCTGGAGCTTTCTTT. The full variable domain, in which reference TRBV7-9 and TRBJ1-1 provide the parts outside the CDR3, is DTGVSQNPRHKITKRGQNVTFRCDPISEHNRLYWYRQTLGQGPEFLTYFQNEAQLEKSRLLSDRFSAERPKGSFSTLEIQRTEQGDSAMYLCASSLRQGSGAFFGQGTRLTVV.

This clone appeared a single time. V and J are TRBV4-1 and TRBJ2-5; 13 positions agree with TRBD2. Matching the DNA end better, TRBJ2-7 makes the J call doubtful. The germline CDR1 and CDR2 sequences are MGHRA and YSYEKL. This CDR3 has 16 residues. The chain's CDR3 is CASSQVRLAGGLEQYF. The CDR3 nucleotides read TGCGCCAGCAGCCAAGTACGACTAGCGGGAGGTCTCGAGCAGTACTTC.

The chain is built from TRBV9 and TRBJ2-1; 13 bases line up with TRBD2. V was clipped by 0 bases and J by 8 bases; unmatched bases: 2. The CDR3 is 15 residues long. Looked up from germline, CDR1 is SGDLS and CDR2 is YYNGEE. The CDR3 coding sequence is TGTGCCAGCAGCGTAGGGACTAGCGGGAGCCATGAGCAGTTCTTC. This encodes CASSVGTSGSHEQFF.

This chain links TRBV28 with TRBJ2-5; tentatively, D is TRBD2 (6 bases). Per germline, CDR1 MDHEN and CDR2 SYDVKM. The CDR3 contains 15 residues. V dropped 5 bases and J dropped 9 bases, with 22 bases sitting between them. This CDR3 reads CASSRDFRTTLSQYF. CDR3 DNA sequence: TGTGCCAGCAGTAGGGACTTCCGTACGACCTTGTCCCAGTACTTC.

This clone was counted only a few times. This chain joins TRBV19 and TRBJ2-1, with D possibly being TRBD2 (5 bases). The CDR3 consists of 15 residues. Trimming stripped 3 bases from V and 6 bases from J, with 15 bases between. The germline gives CDR1 LNHDA, CDR2 SQIVND (reference sequence). The CDR3 nucleotides are TGTGCCAGTAGTATCATCCTAGCCCTGGCCAATGAGCAGTTCTTC. Protein: CASSIILALANEQFF.

The chain is built from TRBV28 and TRBJ2-1; D perhaps matches TRBD1 (6 bases). Germline values: CDR1 MDHEN, CDR2 SYDVKM. This CDR3 comprises 14 residues. Trimming cost V 7 bases and J 4 bases, with 14 bases left between them. CDR3 in DNA: TGTGCCAGCAAGCCCAGGACAGTGTACAATGAGCAGTTCTTC. Its translation: CASKPRTVYNEQFF.

The V call is TRBV11-3, the J call TRBJ2-7; 7 bases fit TRBD1. The V segment lost 5 bases and the J segment 5 bases; nucleotides outside the gene matches: 12. This CDR3 region has 15 residues. The germline CDR1 and CDR2 sequences are SGHNT and YENEEA. The CDR3 here is CASSPQGDAYDEQYF. Here the CDR3 DNA reads TGTGCCAGCAGCCCCCAGGGGGATGCCTACGACGAGCAGTACTTC.

The sample holds a few counts of this clone. The gene calls are TRBV5-4 and TRBJ1-1, with 7 nucleotides matching TRBD1. The ends lost 4 bases at V and 5 bases at J; junction bases unmatched: 14. The germline V gene has CDR1 SGHNT and CDR2 YYREEE (reference sequence). The CDR3 runs to 16 residues. The CDR3 protein is CASSPGSDRRGTEAFF. The CDR3 DNA sequence: TGTGCCAGCAGCCCGGGTTCGGACAGGAGGGGGACTGAAGCTTTCTTT.

J is TRBJ2-3 and V is TRBV5-1; D possibly corresponds to TRBD2 (5 bases). Germline lookup yields CDR1 SGHRS and CDR2 YFSETQ. The V gene lost 4 bases and the J gene lost 4 bases, with 22 bases spanning the gap. This CDR3 has 17 residues. The CDR3 DNA sequence: TGCGCCAGCAGCGCCAACTACGAGGGCCCGTGGGCAGATACGCAGTATTTT. It yields the protein CASSANYEGPWADTQYF.

The CDR3 protein is CASSASSGPQYF. The DNA of the CDR3 is TGTGCCAGCAGCGCATCATCAGGGCCGCAGTATTTT. The rearrangement links TRBV9 to TRBJ2-3; D is possibly TRBD1 (5 bases). Between the trimmed V and J ends, which lost 3 bases and 10 bases, there was a span of 12 bases. Germline loops: CDR1 SGDLS, CDR2 YYNGEE. The CDR3 spans 12 residues.